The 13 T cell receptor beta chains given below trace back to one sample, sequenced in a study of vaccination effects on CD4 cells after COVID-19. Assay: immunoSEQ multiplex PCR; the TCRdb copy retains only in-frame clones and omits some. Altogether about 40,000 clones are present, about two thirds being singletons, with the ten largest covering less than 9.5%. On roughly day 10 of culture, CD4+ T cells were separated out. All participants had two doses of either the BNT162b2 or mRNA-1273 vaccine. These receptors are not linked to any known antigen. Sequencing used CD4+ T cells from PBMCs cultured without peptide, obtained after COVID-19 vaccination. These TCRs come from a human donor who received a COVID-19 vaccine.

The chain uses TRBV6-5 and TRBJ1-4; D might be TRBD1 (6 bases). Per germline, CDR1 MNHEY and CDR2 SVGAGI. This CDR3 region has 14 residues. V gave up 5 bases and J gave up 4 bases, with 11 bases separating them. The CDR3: CASSRTGRNEKLFF. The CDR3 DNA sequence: TGTGCCAGCAGTCGTACAGGGCGTAATGAAAAACTGTTTTTT.

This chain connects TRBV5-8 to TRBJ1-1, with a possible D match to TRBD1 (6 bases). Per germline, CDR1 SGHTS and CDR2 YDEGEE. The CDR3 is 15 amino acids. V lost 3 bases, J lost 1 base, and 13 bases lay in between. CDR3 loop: CASSYRMDRNTEAFF. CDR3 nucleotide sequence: TGTGCCAGCAGCTACCGAATGGACAGGAACACTGAAGCTTTCTTT.

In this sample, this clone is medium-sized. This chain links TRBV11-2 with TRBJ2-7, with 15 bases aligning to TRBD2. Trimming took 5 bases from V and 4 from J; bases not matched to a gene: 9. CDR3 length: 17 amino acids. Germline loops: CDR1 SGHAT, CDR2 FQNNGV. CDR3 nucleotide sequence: TGTGCCAGCAGCCCACGAAGTGGACTAGCGGGGGGGTACGAGCAGTACTTC. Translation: CASSPRSGLAGGYEQYF.

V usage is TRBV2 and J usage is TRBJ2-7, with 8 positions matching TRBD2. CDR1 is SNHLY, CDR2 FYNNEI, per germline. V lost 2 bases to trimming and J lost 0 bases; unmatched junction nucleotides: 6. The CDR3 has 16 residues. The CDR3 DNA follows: TGTGCCAGCAGTGAACTCCCTAGCGGGCGCTCCTACGAGCAGTACTTC. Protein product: CASSELPSGRSYEQYF.

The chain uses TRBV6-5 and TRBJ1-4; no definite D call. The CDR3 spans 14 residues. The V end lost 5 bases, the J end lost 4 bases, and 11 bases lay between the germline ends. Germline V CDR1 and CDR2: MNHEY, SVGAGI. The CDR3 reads CASSLSGFNEKLFF. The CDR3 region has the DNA TGTGCCAGCAGTCTCTCGGGATTTAATGAAAAACTGTTTTTT.

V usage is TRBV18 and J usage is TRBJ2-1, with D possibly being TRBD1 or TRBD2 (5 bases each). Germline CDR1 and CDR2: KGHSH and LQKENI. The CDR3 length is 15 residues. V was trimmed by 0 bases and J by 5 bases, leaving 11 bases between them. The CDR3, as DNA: TGTGCCAGCTCACCACCCTCTGTGGGGGACAATGAGCAGTTCTTC. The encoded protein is CASSPPSVGDNEQFF.

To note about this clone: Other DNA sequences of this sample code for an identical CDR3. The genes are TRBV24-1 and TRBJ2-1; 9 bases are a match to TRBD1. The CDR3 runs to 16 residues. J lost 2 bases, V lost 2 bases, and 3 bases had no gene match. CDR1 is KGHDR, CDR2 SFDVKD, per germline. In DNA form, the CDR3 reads TGTGCCACCAGTGATTCGGGACAGGGTACCTACAATGAGCAGTTCTTC. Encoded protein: CATSDSGQGTYNEQFF.

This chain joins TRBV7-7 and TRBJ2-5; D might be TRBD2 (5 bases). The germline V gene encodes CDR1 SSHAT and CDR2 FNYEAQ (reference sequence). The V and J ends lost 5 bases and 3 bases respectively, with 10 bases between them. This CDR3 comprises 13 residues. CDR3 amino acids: CASSLGLEETQYF. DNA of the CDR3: TGTGCCAGCAGCCTCGGACTGGAAGAGACCCAGTACTTC.

In DNA, the CDR3 is TGCGCCAGCAGACGGACAGGGGAAAACGAGCAGTACTTC. It is translated as CASRRTGENEQYF. The chain links TRBV10-2 to TRBJ2-7; 9 bases are shared with TRBD1. CDR1 WSHSY and CDR2 SAAADI come from the germline V gene. There are 13 residues in the CDR3. V was pared by 6 bases and J by 5 bases, with 5 bases of the junction left unmatched.

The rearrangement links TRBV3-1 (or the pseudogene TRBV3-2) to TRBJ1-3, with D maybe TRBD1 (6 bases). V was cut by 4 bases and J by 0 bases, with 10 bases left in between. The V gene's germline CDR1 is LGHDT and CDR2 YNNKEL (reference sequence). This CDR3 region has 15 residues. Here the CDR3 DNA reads TGTGCCAGCAGCCTGACAGGTAACTCTGGAAACACCATATATTTT. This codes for CASSLTGNSGNTIYF.

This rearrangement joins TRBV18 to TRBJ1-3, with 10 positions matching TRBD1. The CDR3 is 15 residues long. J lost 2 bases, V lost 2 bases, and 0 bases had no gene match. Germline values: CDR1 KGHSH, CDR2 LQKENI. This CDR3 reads CASSPGTGAGNTIYF. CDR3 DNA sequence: TGTGCCAGCTCACCAGGGACAGGGGCTGGAAACACCATATATTTT.

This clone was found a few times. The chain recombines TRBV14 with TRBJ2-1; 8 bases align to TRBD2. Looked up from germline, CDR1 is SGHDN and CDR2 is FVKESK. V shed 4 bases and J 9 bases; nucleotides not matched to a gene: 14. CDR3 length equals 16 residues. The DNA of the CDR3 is TGTGCCAGCAGCCTCAGGGGTGAGGGACTAGTGCGTGAGCAGTTCTTC. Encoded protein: CASSLRGEGLVREQFF. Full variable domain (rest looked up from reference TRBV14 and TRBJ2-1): EAGVTQFPSHSVIEKGQTVTLRCDPISGHDNLYWYRRVMGKEIKFLLHFVKESKQDESGMPNNRFLAERTGGTYSTLKVQPAELEDSGVYFCASSLRGEGLVREQFFGPGTRLTVL.

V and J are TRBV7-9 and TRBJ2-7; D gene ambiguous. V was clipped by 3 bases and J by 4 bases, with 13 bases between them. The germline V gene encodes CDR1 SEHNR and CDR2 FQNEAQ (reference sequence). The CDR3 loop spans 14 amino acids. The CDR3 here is CASSFGYPVYEQYF. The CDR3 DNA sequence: TGTGCCAGCAGCTTTGGATACCCAGTTTACGAGCAGTACTTC.